Reported below is one T cell receptor beta chain. Produced via immunoSEQ multiplex PCR; TCRdb's table is partial and in-frame only. This sample has over 200,000 clones, with 88% found just once. These data are taken from a study of blood T cell repertoires in COVID-19. The germline V gene encodes CDR1 KGHSH and CDR2 LQKENI. Trimming stripped 4 bases from V and 0 bases from J, with 11 bases between. The CDR3 is 15 amino acids. This sequence joins TRBV18 and TRBJ2-3; possibly TRBD1 for D (5 bases). The receptor comes from a woman aged 25-40 years who had been exposed to COVID-19. Sequenced: PBMCs or T cells enriched from blood (not recorded which). CDR3 sequence reads: CASSLQVSSTDTQYF. The CDR3 DNA reads as TGTGCCAGCTCACTACAGGTATCTAGCACAGATACGCAGTATTTT.